This T cell receptor (beta chain) emerged from a study of T cell clusters in autoimmune cytopenias. Whole-study results and caveats: Primary autoimmune cytopenia patients seemingly lacked the physiological T cell clusters found in healthy donors.

One tube held mixed TRB-A and TRB-B primer pools for touch-down PCR. TCRdb re-called the multiplex PCR reads; one entry per CDR3 protein, DNA not given. The listing contains more than 9,500 distinct CDR3 sequences. Regarding this clonotype: As yet, its antigen is unknown.

TRB was amplified from roughly 0.25 ug of peripheral blood genomic DNA per sample. A further study also used this sample, focusing on T cell repertoires in aging, cancer and after chemotherapy.

Sequencing used peripheral blood. The source is a human donor in good health.

This chain's CDR3 is CSASRTGAGASYEQYF. This chain uses TRBV20-1 with TRBJ2-7; TCRdb reports TRBD1, a call that lacks DNA to check it against. Germline V CDR1 and CDR2: DFQATT, SNEGSKA (reference sequence). This CDR3 has 16 amino acids.